The clone carrying this T cell receptor (beta chain) was found once. What it binds is unknown. This CDR3 has 16 residues. V shed 5 bases and J 7 bases; nucleotides not matched to a gene: 9. Germline assignment: CDR1 SNHLY and CDR2 FYNNEI. The sample is drawn from a study of TIL therapy for anti-PD-1-resistant metastatic lung cancer. Study conclusions and caveats: Patients were highly selected, enriched for treatment-naive, never-smoker and oncogene-addicted cases.

This was the immunoSEQ v3 assay. Some clones are missing from TCRdb's copy, which holds only in-frame ones; the method was immunoSEQ multiplex PCR. The sample holds approximately 95,000 clones; roughly two thirds are singletons and the top ten take 9.5% to 13%. Time point denoted: pre-treatment sample, taken before nivolumab and TIL therapy. Pleural nodules or supraclavicular lymph nodes made up most of the excised metastases sampled. Tumor harvest preceded PD-1/PD-L1 blockade, followed by nivolumab treatment. Sequencing was performed on tumor tissue, taken at baseline. The TCR comes from a person aged 25 to 85 with non-small cell lung cancer. The chain has TRBV2 and TRBJ1-6; 9 nucleotides line up with TRBD1. CDR3 DNA: TGTGCCAGCAGTCTACCCGGGACAGGGACGAATTCACCCCTCCACTTT. Encoded protein: CASSLPGTGTNSPLHF.